The present entry profiles one T cell receptor beta chain with its context. Its matching antigen is unknown. Expressed TCRB transcripts were sequenced because the entire RNA isolate underwent reverse transcription. The method was immunoSEQ multiplex PCR; TCRdb's version includes in-frame clones alone and lacks a portion of them. The repertoire has about 180,000 clones, under 9.5% of them found once; the top ten carry approximately 0.54%. All of the sorted populations showed purity greater than 95%. CDR3 length equals 17 residues. Germline lookup yields CDR1 LNHNV and CDR2 YYDKDF (reference sequence). V shed 0 bases, J shed 5 bases, and the junction held 9 bases outside the gene matches. This record comes from a study of beta chain features in type 1 diabetes. Study-wide results and caveats: Across all four CD4+ subsets, people with type 1 diabetes showed modestly shorter TCRB CDR3s. Among type 1 diabetes patients, VDJ junctions had fewer insertions and more deletions. A cDNA-based sequencing approach could over-represent cells with high TCR expression.

Sequencing input: central memory CD4+ T cells from blood. V usage is TRBV15 and J usage is TRBJ2-2, with 7 bases identical to TRBD2. The receptor comes from a man in his late teens or twenties with type 1 diabetes. The CDR3 loop is CATSRDLRREGTGELFF. In nucleotides, the CDR3 is TGTGCCACCAGCAGAGATCTTCGCAGGGAGGGGACCGGGGAGCTGTTTTTT.